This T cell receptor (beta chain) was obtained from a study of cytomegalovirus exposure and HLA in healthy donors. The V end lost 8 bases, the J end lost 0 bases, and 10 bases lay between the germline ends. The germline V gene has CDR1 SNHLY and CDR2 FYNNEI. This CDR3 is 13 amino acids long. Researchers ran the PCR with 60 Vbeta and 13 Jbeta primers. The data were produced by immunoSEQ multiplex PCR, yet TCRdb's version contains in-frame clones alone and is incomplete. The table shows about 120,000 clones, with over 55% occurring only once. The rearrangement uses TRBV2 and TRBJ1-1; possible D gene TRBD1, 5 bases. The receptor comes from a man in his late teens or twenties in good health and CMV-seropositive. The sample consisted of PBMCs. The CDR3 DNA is TGTGCCAGCTCCGCAGGGTTGAACACTGAAGCTTTCTTT. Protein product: CASSAGLNTEAFF.